Each of the 27 T cell receptor beta chains below was sequenced from the same sample in a study of blood T cell repertoires in COVID-19. Measured with immunoSEQ multiplex PCR; TCRdb has only the in-frame clones, and not every one. The sample has 12,000 to 15,000 clones; about 87% are singletons. Material: peripheral blood. Receptors were obtained from a human donor in a cohort sampled during active COVID-19.

The chain carries TRBV5-1 and TRBJ1-2; 9 positions agree with TRBD1. The CDR3 extends over 14 amino acids. The germline V gene encodes CDR1 SGHRS and CDR2 YFSETQ. The ends lost 7 bases at V and 2 bases at J; junction bases unmatched: 6. The CDR3 loop is CASGLQGANYGYTF. CDR3 nucleotide sequence: TGCGCCAGCGGTTTACAGGGGGCCAACTATGGCTACACCTTC.

The chain employs TRBV4-1 and TRBJ1-5; D is undetermined. Looked up from germline, CDR1 is MGHRA and CDR2 is YSYEKL. This CDR3 region has 15 residues. With 0 bases removed from V and 0 bases from J, the gap between germline ends came to 6 bases. DNA for the CDR3: TGCGCCAGCAGCCAAGATCGGTTTAGCAATCAGCCCCAGCATTTT. Amino acid sequence: CASSQDRFSNQPQHF.

The chain links TRBV4-1 to TRBJ2-7, with no clear D. The V gene's germline CDR1 is MGHRA and CDR2 YSYEKL. This CDR3 region has 13 residues. V shed 2 bases and J shed 2 bases, with 7 bases lying between them. In DNA, the CDR3 is TGCGCCAGCAGCCAAACCAGGACCTACGAGCAGTACTTC. Amino acids: CASSQTRTYEQYF.

The chain links TRBV5-6 to TRBJ1-4; 7 bases match TRBD1. Trimming removed 1 base from V and 10 bases from J; junction bases left unmatched: 7. Per germline, CDR1 SGHDT and CDR2 YYEEEE. The CDR3 contains 14 residues. The DNA of the CDR3 is TGTGCCAGCAGCTTGAGGCAGGGGGTCGGAAAACTGTTTTTT. Translating gives CASSLRQGVGKLFF. The whole variable domain, remainder taken from reference TRBV5-6 and TRBJ1-4, is DAGVTQSPTHLIKTRGQQVTLRCSPKSGHDTVSWYQQALGQGPQFIFQYYEEEERQRGNFPDRFSGHQFPNYSSELNVNALLLGDSALYLCASSLRQGVGKLFFGSGTQLSVL.

The V and J genes are TRBV27 and TRBJ2-3; 9 nucleotides align to TRBD2. With V trimmed by 4 bases and J by 1 base, 9 bases remained unmatched. The CDR3 has 17 amino acids. Germline V gives CDR1 MNHEY, CDR2 SMNVEV (reference sequence). This CDR3 is CASSSMSVAGGTDTQYF. The CDR3 DNA reads as TGTGCCAGCAGTTCGATGAGCGTAGCGGGAGGCACAGATACGCAGTATTTT.

This clone was observed a handful of times. The chain carries TRBV5-1 and TRBJ1-3, with no clear D. V was clipped by 1 base and J by 4 bases, with 3 bases between them. This CDR3 spans 12 amino acids. Germline V lookup: CDR1 SGHRS, CDR2 YFSETQ. The CDR3 sequence: CASSLTGNTIYF. The CDR3 bases are TGCGCCAGCAGCTTGACAGGAAACACCATATATTTT.

The chain links TRBV29-1 to TRBJ2-4; 12 bases are shared with TRBD2. Germline lookup yields CDR1 SQVTM and CDR2 ANQGSEA. The CDR3 is 11 residues long. Trimming removed 5 bases from V and 13 bases from J; junction bases left unmatched: 3. The DNA for the CDR3 is TGCAGCGTTCGGACTAGCGGGGTACAGTACTTC. This sequence encodes CSVRTSGVQYF.

This CDR3 reads CASGGTNINQPQHF. CDR3 sequence (DNA): TGTGCCAGCGGCGGGACTAATATTAATCAGCCCCAGCATTTT. V is TRBV2 and J is TRBJ1-5; the D gene is possibly TRBD1 (5 bases). The CDR3 runs 14 residues. Trimming removed 8 bases from V and 4 bases from J, with 15 bases in between. CDR1 SNHLY and CDR2 FYNNEI come from the germline V gene. Variable domain in full (rest from reference TRBV2 and TRBJ1-5): EPEVTQTPSHQVTQMGQEVILRCVPISNHLYFYWYRQILGQKVEFLVSFYNNEISEKSEIFDDQFSVERPDGSNFTLKIRSTKLEDSAMYFCASGGTNINQPQHFGDGTRLSIL.

The chain joins TRBV2 to TRBJ2-1; a possible D gene is TRBD2 (6 bases). This CDR3 region has 14 residues. The germline V and J ends were trimmed by 8 bases and 4 bases, with 15 bases remaining between them. Germline V CDR1 and CDR2: SNHLY, FYNNEI. CDR3 bases: TGTGCCAGCGGTCGGGACTCTATATACAATGAGCAGTTCTTC. Its translation: CASGRDSIYNEQFF. Together with reference TRBV2 and TRBJ2-1, the CDR3 gives the full variable domain: EPEVTQTPSHQVTQMGQEVILRCVPISNHLYFYWYRQILGQKVEFLVSFYNNEISEKSEIFDDQFSVERPDGSNFTLKIRSTKLEDSAMYFCASGRDSIYNEQFFGPGTRLTVL.

The gene calls are TRBV29-1 and TRBJ2-3, with 7 bases matching TRBD1. The germline V gene encodes CDR1 SQVTM and CDR2 ANQGSEA. V lost 6 bases to trimming and J lost 0 bases; unmatched junction nucleotides: 3. The CDR3 has 13 amino acids. The CDR3 coding sequence is TGCAGCGTAGGGACAGACAGCACAGATACGCAGTATTTT. This encodes CSVGTDSTDTQYF.

The chain carries TRBV6-5 and TRBJ1-4; D is possibly TRBD1 (6 bases). The CDR3 is 15 amino acids. Germline assignment: CDR1 MNHEY and CDR2 SVGAGI. Between the trimmed V and J ends, which lost 0 bases and 8 bases, there was a span of 13 bases. The CDR3 bases are TGTGCCAGCAGTTACTCGCCCCAGGGGTTCGAAAAACTGTTTTTT. It codes for CASSYSPQGFEKLFF.

This clone turned up a few times. The rearrangement uses TRBV7-9 and TRBJ2-1, with 7 bases matching TRBD1. Germline assignment: CDR1 SEHNR and CDR2 FQNEAQ (reference sequence). With V trimmed by 5 bases and J by 7 bases, 11 bases remained unmatched. This CDR3 comprises 15 residues. Here the CDR3 DNA reads TGTGCCAGCAGCCACCGGGGCCAGGGGGAGAATGAGCAGTTCTTC. It encodes CASSHRGQGENEQFF.

This chain uses TRBV28 with TRBJ1-2; 7 nucleotides align to TRBD1. Germline-derived CDR1 and CDR2 are MDHEN and SYDVKM. The CDR3 loop spans 14 amino acids. V shed 7 bases and J 3 bases; nucleotides not matched to a gene: 8. CDR3 DNA: TGTGCCAGCATGAGCAGGGGGGCCCACTATGGCTACACCTTC. Its protein is CASMSRGAHYGYTF.

The chain employs TRBV10-3 and TRBJ1-2, with D maybe TRBD1 (5 bases). The CDR3 is 14 amino acids. Deletions cut 10 bases from V and 8 bases from J, with 23 bases between. Germline assignment: CDR1 ENHRY and CDR2 SYGVKD. For the CDR3, the DNA is TGTGCCACATCTGCGCGACAGACACTGACCGGCTACACCTTC. Amino acids: CATSARQTLTGYTF.

J is TRBJ2-3 and V is TRBV4-1; perhaps TRBD2 as D (6 bases). Germline lookup yields CDR1 MGHRA and CDR2 YSYEKL. CDR3 length: 16 amino acids. V dropped 0 bases and J dropped 4 bases, with 14 bases sitting between them. The CDR3 DNA reads TGCGCCAGCAGCCAAGATCCGGGGGTCGGAGCAGATACGCAGTATTTT. It translates to CASSQDPGVGADTQYF.

The genes are TRBV2 and TRBJ1-5; 11 positions match TRBD1. V was clipped by 5 bases and J by 3 bases; unmatched bases: 3. CDR1 is SNHLY, CDR2 FYNNEI, per germline. The CDR3 totals 15 residues. The CDR3 DNA is TGTGCCAGCAGTAGGGACAGGGGGAACAATCAGCCCCAGCATTTT. Amino acid sequence: CASSRDRGNNQPQHF. Supplemented by reference TRBV2 and TRBJ1-5, the full variable domain reads EPEVTQTPSHQVTQMGQEVILRCVPISNHLYFYWYRQILGQKVEFLVSFYNNEISEKSEIFDDQFSVERPDGSNFTLKIRSTKLEDSAMYFCASSRDRGNNQPQHFGDGTRLSIL.

This rearrangement joins TRBV24-1 to TRBJ2-1; 10 positions match TRBD2. Germline CDR1 and CDR2: KGHDR and SFDVKD. Trimming cost V 5 bases and J 10 bases; bases outside gene matches: 7. This CDR3 region has 14 residues. CDR3 protein: CATSGSGRSREQFF. The CDR3, as DNA: TGTGCCACCAGTGGTAGCGGGAGGTCGAGGGAGCAGTTCTTC.

CDR3 protein: CASSPETGRTEQFF. The CDR3 DNA follows: TGTGCCAGCAGCCCAGAGACAGGAAGGACTGAGCAGTTCTTC. V is TRBV7-9 and J is TRBJ2-1; a possible D gene is TRBD1 (6 bases). CDR1 SEHNR and CDR2 FQNEAQ come from the germline V gene (reference sequence). The CDR3 is 14 amino acids. Trimming took 5 bases from V and 9 from J, leaving 17 bases between them.

This clone is a singleton in its sample. The genes are TRBV28 and TRBJ1-6; 9 bases agree with TRBD1. V dropped 6 bases and J dropped 7; count of bases not matched to a gene: 7. The CDR3 spans 15 residues. Germline CDR1 is MDHEN and CDR2 is SYDVKM. The CDR3 here is CASSPTQGANSPLHF. The CDR3 DNA reads TGTGCCAGCAGCCCCACACAGGGGGCCAATTCACCCCTCCACTTT.

The gene calls are TRBV7-9 and TRBJ2-3; the D gene is possibly TRBD2 (5 bases). Trimming pared 8 bases from V and 8 bases from J, leaving 14 bases between. This CDR3 has 12 amino acids. Germline V gene data show CDR1 as SEHNR and CDR2 as FQNEAQ (reference sequence). Here the CDR3 reads CASHVVGGTQYF. The DNA for the CDR3 is TGTGCCAGCCACGTGGTTGGAGGTACGCAGTATTTT.

The chain uses TRBV20-1 and TRBJ1-5, with D hard to call. This CDR3 has 11 amino acids. Germline CDR1 is DFQATT and CDR2 is SNEGSKA (reference sequence). The V and J ends lost 0 bases and 11 bases respectively, with 8 bases between them. CDR3 region: CSARDPGSQHF. In DNA, the CDR3 is TGCAGTGCTAGAGATCCGGGTTCCCAGCATTTT.

V usage is TRBV5-6 and J usage is TRBJ2-3, with D perhaps matching TRBD2 (6 bases). Trimming took off 0 bases at V and 6 bases at J, with 20 bases between the two ends. Germline V lookup: CDR1 SGHDT, CDR2 YYEEEE. This CDR3 spans 17 amino acids. CDR3 sequence (DNA): TGTGCCAGCAGCTTGGCACTGGAGGGCCTTTCAGGGGATACGCAGTATTTT. This translates into CASSLALEGLSGDTQYF. Variable domain in full (rest from reference TRBV5-6 and TRBJ2-3): DAGVTQSPTHLIKTRGQQVTLRCSPKSGHDTVSWYQQALGQGPQFIFQYYEEEERQRGNFPDRFSGHQFPNYSSELNVNALLLGDSALYLCASSLALEGLSGDTQYFGPGTRLTVL.

The chain employs TRBV3-1 (or the pseudogene TRBV3-2) and TRBJ2-7; D is possibly TRBD1 (6 bases). The germline CDR1 and CDR2 sequences are LGHDT and YNNKEL (reference sequence). V was cut by 1 base and J by 9 bases, with 19 bases left in between. The CDR3 totals 15 residues. The CDR3 region is CASSQGGDNWKRQYF. DNA for the CDR3: TGTGCCAGCAGCCAAGGTGGGGACAACTGGAAAAGGCAGTACTTC.

This sequence joins TRBV5-1 and TRBJ2-2, with TRBD2 identical over 7 bases. The CDR3 is 18 amino acids. The germline V gene has CDR1 SGHRS and CDR2 YFSETQ. V gave up 1 base and J gave up 6 bases; unmatched junction bases: 15. The CDR3 DNA reads TGCGCCAGCAGCTTGAGGATGGGTGCGGGAGATGCTTCCGGGGAGCTGTTTTTT. It yields the protein CASSLRMGAGDASGELFF.

The chain has TRBV3-1 (or the pseudogene TRBV3-2) and TRBJ1-5, with D unresolved. The CDR3 is made up of 13 amino acids. V gave up 0 bases and J gave up 7 bases, with 7 bases separating them. Looked up from germline, CDR1 is LGHDT and CDR2 is YNNKEL (reference sequence). Written as DNA, the CDR3 is TGTGCCAGCAGCCAAGATCCGGGACAGCCCCAGCATTTT. It yields the protein CASSQDPGQPQHF.

The chain uses TRBV29-1 and TRBJ1-1; D is possibly TRBD1 (6 bases). Per the germline V gene, CDR1 is SQVTM and CDR2 is ANQGSEA. This CDR3 contains 14 residues. The V and J ends lost 2 bases and 5 bases respectively, with 15 bases between them. The CDR3 spells CSVEPHGGRTEAFF. DNA for the CDR3: TGCAGCGTTGAACCCCATGGGGGCAGGACTGAAGCTTTCTTT.

The V gene is TRBV15, the J gene TRBJ1-5; a possible D gene is TRBD1 (5 bases). CDR3 length: 15 amino acids. CDR1 and CDR2 (germline): LNHNV, YYDKDF (reference sequence). The ends were cut back, 3 bases at V and 0 bases at J, with 9 bases in the middle. CDR3 DNA sequence: TGTGCCACCAGCAGCGGGGGAAGTAGCAATCAGCCCCAGCATTTT. It encodes CATSSGGSSNQPQHF.